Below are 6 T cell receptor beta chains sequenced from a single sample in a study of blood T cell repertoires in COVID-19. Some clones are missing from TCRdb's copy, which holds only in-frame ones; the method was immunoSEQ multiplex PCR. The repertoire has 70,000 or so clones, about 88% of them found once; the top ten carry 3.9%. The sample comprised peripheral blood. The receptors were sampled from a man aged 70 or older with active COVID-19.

The CDR3 is CASSSPSGREFF. The CDR3 DNA follows: TGTGCCAGCAGCTCCCCGAGCGGGAGGGAGTTCTTC. This rearrangement joins TRBV5-4 to TRBJ2-1, with 10 bases matching TRBD2. Unmatched junction bases numbered 5, after V lost 3 bases and J lost 14 bases. This CDR3 contains 12 residues. Germline loops: CDR1 SGHNT, CDR2 YYREEE (reference sequence).

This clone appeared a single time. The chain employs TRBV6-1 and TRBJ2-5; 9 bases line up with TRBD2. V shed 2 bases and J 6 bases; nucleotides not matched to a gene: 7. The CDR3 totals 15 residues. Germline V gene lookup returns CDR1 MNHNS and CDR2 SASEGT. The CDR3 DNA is TGTGCCAGCAGTGAATTGGGGACTAGCAGCCAGACCCAGTACTTC. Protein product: CASSELGTSSQTQYF.

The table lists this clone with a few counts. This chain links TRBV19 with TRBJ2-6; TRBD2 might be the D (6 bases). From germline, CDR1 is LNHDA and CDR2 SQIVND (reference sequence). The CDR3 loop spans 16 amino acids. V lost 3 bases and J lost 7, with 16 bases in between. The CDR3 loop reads CASSIWGERAANVLTF. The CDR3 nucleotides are TGTGCCAGTAGTATTTGGGGGGAAAGGGCAGCCAACGTCCTGACTTTC. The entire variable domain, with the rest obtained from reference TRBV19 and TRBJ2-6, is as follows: DGGITQSPKYLFRKEGQNVTLSCEQNLNHDAMYWYRQDPGQGLRLIYYSQIVNDFQKGDIAEGYSVSREKKESFPLTVTSAQKNPTAFYLCASSIWGERAANVLTFGAGSRLTVL.

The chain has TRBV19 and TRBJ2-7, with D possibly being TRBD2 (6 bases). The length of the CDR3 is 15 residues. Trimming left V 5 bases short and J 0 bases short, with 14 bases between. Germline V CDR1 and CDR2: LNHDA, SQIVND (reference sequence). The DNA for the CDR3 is TGTGCCAGTAGTCAAAGCCTCGGGGGCTCCTACGAGCAGTACTTC. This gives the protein CASSQSLGGSYEQYF.

CDR3 bases: TGTGCCACGTCTACGGGACTAGCGACCTACGAGCAGTACTTC. It codes for CATSTGLATYEQYF. This chain connects TRBV11-2 to TRBJ2-7; TRBD2 aligns across 10 bases. The V gene end was trimmed by 10 bases and the J gene end by 2 bases; junction bases not matched to a gene: 8. In germline, CDR1 is SGHAT, CDR2 FQNNGV. This CDR3 region has 14 residues.

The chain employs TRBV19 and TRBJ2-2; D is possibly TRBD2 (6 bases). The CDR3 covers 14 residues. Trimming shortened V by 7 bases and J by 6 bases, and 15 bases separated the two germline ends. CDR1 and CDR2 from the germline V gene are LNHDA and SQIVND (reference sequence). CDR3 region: CASIPGVLAGELFF. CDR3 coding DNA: TGTGCCAGTATTCCGGGAGTGCTGGCCGGGGAGCTGTTTTTT.